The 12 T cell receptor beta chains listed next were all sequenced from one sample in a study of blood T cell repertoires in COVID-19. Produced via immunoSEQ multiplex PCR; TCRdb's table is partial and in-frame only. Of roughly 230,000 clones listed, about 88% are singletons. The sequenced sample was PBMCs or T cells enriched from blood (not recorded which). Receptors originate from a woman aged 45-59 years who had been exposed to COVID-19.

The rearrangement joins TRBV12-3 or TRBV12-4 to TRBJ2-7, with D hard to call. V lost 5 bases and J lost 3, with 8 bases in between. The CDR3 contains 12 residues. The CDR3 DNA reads TGTGCCAGCAGTCAGGTTATCTACGAGCAGTACTTC. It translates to CASSQVIYEQYF.

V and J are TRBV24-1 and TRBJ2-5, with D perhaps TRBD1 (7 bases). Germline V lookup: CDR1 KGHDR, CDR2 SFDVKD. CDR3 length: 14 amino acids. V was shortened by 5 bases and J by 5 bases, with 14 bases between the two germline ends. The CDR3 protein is CATSAAGGGETQYF. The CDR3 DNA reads TGTGCCACCAGTGCGGCAGGGGGAGGTGAGACCCAGTACTTC.

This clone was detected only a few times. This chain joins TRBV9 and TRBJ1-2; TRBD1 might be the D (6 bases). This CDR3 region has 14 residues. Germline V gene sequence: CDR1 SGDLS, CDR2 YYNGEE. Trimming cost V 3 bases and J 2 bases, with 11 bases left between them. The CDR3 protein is CASSGIQGNYGYTF. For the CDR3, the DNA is TGTGCCAGCAGCGGGATACAGGGAAACTATGGCTACACCTTC.

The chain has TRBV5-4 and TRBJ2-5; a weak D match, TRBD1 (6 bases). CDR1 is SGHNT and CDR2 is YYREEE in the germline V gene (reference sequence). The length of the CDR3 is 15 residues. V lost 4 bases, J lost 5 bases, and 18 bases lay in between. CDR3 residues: CASSLDRLATETQYF. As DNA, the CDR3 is TGTGCCAGCAGCCTTGACAGGCTAGCCACGGAGACCCAGTACTTC.

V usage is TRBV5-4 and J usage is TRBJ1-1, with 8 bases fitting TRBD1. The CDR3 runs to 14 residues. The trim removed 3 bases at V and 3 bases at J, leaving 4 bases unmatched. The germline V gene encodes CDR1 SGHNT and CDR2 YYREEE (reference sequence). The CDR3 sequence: CASSSDRGHTEAFF. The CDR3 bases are TGTGCCAGCAGCTCCGACAGGGGCCACACTGAAGCTTTCTTT.

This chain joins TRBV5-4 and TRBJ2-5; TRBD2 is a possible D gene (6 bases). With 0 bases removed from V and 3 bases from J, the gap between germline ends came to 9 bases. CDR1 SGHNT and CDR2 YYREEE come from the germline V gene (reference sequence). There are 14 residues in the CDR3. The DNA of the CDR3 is TGTGCCAGCAGCTTGGGCGGGAAGGAAGAGACCCAGTACTTC. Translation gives CASSLGGKEETQYF.

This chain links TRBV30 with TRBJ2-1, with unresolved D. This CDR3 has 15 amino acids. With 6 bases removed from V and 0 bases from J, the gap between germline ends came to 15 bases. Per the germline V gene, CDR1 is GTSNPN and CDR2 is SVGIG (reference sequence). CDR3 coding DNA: TGTGCCTGTTCAATACGGGTCGGCTCCTACAATGAGCAGTTCTTC. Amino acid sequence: CACSIRVGSYNEQFF.

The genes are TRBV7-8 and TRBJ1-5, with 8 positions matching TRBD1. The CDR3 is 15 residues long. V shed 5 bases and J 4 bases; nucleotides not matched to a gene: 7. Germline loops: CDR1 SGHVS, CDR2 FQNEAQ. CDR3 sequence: CASSQGAGGNQPQHF. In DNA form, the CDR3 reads TGTGCCAGCAGCCAGGGGGCCGGAGGGAATCAGCCCCAGCATTTT.

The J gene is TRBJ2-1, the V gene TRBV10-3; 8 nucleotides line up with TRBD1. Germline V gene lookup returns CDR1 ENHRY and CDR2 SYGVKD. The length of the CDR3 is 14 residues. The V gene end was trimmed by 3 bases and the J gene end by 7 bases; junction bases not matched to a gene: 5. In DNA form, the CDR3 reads TGTGCCATCAGTGATCAGGGGGCGGAGAATGAGCAGTTCTTC. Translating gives CAISDQGAENEQFF.

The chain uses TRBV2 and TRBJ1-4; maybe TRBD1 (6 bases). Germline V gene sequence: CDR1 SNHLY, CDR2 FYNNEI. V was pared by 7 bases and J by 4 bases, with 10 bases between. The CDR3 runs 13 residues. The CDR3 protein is CASNRERNEKLFF. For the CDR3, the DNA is TGTGCCAGCAACAGGGAGCGTAATGAAAAACTGTTTTTT.

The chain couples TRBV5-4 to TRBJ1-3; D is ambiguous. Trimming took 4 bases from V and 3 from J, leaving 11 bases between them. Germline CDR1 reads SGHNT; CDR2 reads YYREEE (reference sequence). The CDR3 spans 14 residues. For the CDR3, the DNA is TGTGCCAGCAGCCCGTGGGGAGGTGGAAACACCATATATTTT. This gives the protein CASSPWGGGNTIYF.

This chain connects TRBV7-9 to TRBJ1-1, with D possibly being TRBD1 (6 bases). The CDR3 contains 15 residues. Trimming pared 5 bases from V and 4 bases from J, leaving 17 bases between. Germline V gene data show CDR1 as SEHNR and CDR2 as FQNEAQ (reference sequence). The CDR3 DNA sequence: TGTGCCAGCAGCAAAATACAGGGTGGTATCACTGAAGCTTTCTTT. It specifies CASSKIQGGITEAFF.